These T cell receptor beta chains were read from a single sample in a study of shared clonotypes between healthy human individuals. TCRdb's copy holds only in-frame clones and misses some; the assay was immunoSEQ multiplex PCR. In the table there are about 490,000 clones, more than 75% of which are singletons. The sequencing input was PBMCs. These receptors were collected from a woman between 35 and 50 years old in good health. Some clones in this sample may be carry-over from other donors' samples. Each CDR3 is given with its conserved first and last residue. Size is omitted from some rows. Given values are once, few, many or a class for expanded clones.

TRBV7-9	-	TRBJ2-1	CASSLGQTGNEQFF
TRBV5-1	-	TRBJ2-5	CASSPTGGPGETQYF
TRBV6-1	-	TRBJ2-2	CASRGLVNTGELFF
TRBV7-3	few	TRBJ2-7	CASSYLRALAPEQYF
TRBV5-4	-	TRBJ2-5	CASSFLGGGKHWETQYF
TRBV7-8	-	TRBJ1-5	CASSPLGATGSNQPQHF
TRBV27	-	TRBJ1-1	CASSPRGLGAEAFF
TRBV5-1	-	TRBJ2-3	CASSLAGLAGGTDTQYF
TRBV9	-	TRBJ2-6	CASSVVGSGANVLTF
TRBV4-1	-	TRBJ2-5	CASSQDRVQETQYF
TRBV27	once	TRBJ2-2	CASSDLVGDRGWTGELFF
TRBV28	-	TRBJ2-2	CASSLGGSTGELFF
TRBV18	-	TRBJ2-1	CASSLTQGEQFF
TRBV11-3	-	TRBJ2-7	CASSLWGTHEQYF
TRBV29-1	-	-	CSGGGTWYEQYF
TRBV27	-	TRBJ2-1	CASNRGRTYNEQFF
TRBV27	-	TRBJ2-7	CASSPPRSGPLSYEQYF
TRBV9	-	TRBJ2-7	CASSVGGRGPKLGEQYF
TRBV7-3	-	TRBJ2-1	CASSIGTADYNEQFF
TRBV19	-	TRBJ2-7	CASSSGTSGIHEQYF
TRBV20-1	few	TRBJ1-4	CSASGVEKLFF
TRBV30	-	TRBJ1-4	CAWSPPDGDEKLFF
TRBV19	few	TRBJ1-1	CASSITVNTEAFF
TRBV7-9	-	TRBJ2-5	CASSFMYDGGTQYF
TRBV5-4	few	TRBJ1-2	CASSHRQGLRGYTF
TRBV9	-	TRBJ2-7	CASSVDPREGEQYF